This T cell receptor (beta chain) was sequenced in a study of beta chain features in type 1 diabetes. Germline V gene sequence: CDR1 SGHRS, CDR2 YFSETQ. The CDR3 has 15 residues. The V end lost 4 bases, the J end lost 8 bases, and 21 bases lay between the germline ends. As every portion of the isolated RNA was reverse transcribed, the sequencing read expressed TCRB transcripts. Some clones are missing from TCRdb's copy, which holds only in-frame ones; the method was immunoSEQ multiplex PCR. The sample includes fewer than 200,000 clones, about 13% seen only once; the top ten take roughly 0.56%. The receptor comes from a woman younger than 35 in good health. V usage is TRBV5-1 and J usage is TRBJ1-2; possible D gene TRBD1, 6 bases. The specimen sequenced was central memory CD4+ T cells from blood. CDR3 in amino acids: CASSPGGGPREGYTF. CDR3 DNA: TGCGCCAGCAGCCCGGGGGGGGGCCCCCGTGAGGGCTACACCTTC.